This record covers a single T cell receptor (beta chain). Sample-barcoded 5' priming and a J-beta primer mix drove a second PCR of roughly 6 to 12 cycles. The authors tagged each cDNA molecule using a template-switch adaptor with 12 random nucleotides. TCRdb re-derived calls from the 5' RACE reads in MiXCR, one entry per CDR3 protein. The sample contains around 1,700,000 distinct CDR3 sequences, roughly 27% of which appear only once. This CDR3 contains 16 residues. V shed 4 bases and J 3 bases; nucleotides not matched to a gene: 7. Per the germline V gene, CDR1 is SGHRS and CDR2 is YFSETQ. This sample stems from a study of blood T cells in healthy people across ages.

The sequence was collected from a woman in her 30s in good health. The J gene is TRBJ2-1, the V gene TRBV5-1; 10 nucleotides agree with TRBD1. Material for sequencing was blood. As DNA, the CDR3 is TGCGCCAGCAGCGTGCCGGGACAGGGGATCTACAATGAGCAGTTCTTC. It specifies CASSVPGQGIYNEQFF.